This T cell receptor (beta chain) was recorded in a study of T cell responses to AZD1222 COVID-19 vaccine. The protocol was immunoSEQ multiplex PCR, while the TCRdb copy is restricted to in-frame clones and leaves out a portion. This table has some 97,000 clones, more than 75% appearing once. General study points: Reports indicate that nearly half of spike-specific TCRs are directed at unmutated variant regions. Only 5 or 6 AZD1222 recipients were seropositive at baseline. Spike-spanning, vaccine-associated CD4 TCRs were dominant at 160-218 and 743-854. Recipients of two AZD1222 doses showed rising Spike-specific TCR breadth and depth.

The germline V and J ends were trimmed by 6 bases and 2 bases, with 10 bases remaining between them. CDR1 and CDR2 from the germline V gene are MRHNA and SNTAGT. CDR3 length equals 13 residues. To note about this clone: Its antigen remains unknown.

Sequencing was performed on peripheral blood, taken on day 0 of AZD1222 vaccination. V and J are TRBV6-4 and TRBJ1-2; D is ambiguous. The sequence derives from an adult in good health. This chain's CDR3 is CASSRGGNYGYTF. The CDR3 nucleotides read TGTGCCAGCAGCCGGGGAGGGAACTATGGCTACACCTTC.